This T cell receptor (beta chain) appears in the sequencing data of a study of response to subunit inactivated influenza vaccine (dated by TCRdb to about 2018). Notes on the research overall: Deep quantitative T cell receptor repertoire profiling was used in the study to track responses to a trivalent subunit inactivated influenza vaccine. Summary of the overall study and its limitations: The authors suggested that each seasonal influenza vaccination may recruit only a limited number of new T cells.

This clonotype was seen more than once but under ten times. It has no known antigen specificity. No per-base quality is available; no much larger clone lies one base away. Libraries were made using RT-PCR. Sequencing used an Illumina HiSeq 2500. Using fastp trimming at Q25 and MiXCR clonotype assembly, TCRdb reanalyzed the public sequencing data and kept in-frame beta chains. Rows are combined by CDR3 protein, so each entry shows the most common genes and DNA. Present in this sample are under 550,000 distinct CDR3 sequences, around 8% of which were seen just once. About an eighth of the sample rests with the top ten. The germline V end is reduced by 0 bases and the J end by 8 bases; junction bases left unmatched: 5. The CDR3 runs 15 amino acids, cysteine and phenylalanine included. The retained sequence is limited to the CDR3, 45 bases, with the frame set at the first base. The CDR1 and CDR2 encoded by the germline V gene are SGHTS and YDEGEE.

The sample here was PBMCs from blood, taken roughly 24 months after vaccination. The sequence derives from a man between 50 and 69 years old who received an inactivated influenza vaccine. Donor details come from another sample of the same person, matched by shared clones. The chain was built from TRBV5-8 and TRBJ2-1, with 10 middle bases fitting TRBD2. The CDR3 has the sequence CASSLGDSGRDEQFF. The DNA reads TGTGCCAGCAGCTTGGGGGACAGCGGGAGGGATGAGCAGTTCTTC.